The 27 T cell receptor beta chains in this list originate from one sample, sequenced in a study of blood T cell repertoires in COVID-19. Generated by immunoSEQ multiplex PCR, the TCRdb table keeps only in-frame clones and is missing some. The sample includes about 400,000 clones, around 90% of them seen just once. Sequenced input: PBMCs or T cells enriched from blood (not recorded which). These TCRs come from a middle-aged woman with acute COVID-19.

On this clone: Other DNA sequences in the sample encode the same CDR3. The V and J genes are TRBV3-1 (or the pseudogene TRBV3-2) and TRBJ2-3; D is unclear. This CDR3 is built from 12 residues. Germline V lookup: CDR1 LGHDT, CDR2 YNNKEL (reference sequence). V was clipped by 1 base and J by 6 bases, with 5 bases between them. The CDR3 loop reads CASSQARDTQYF. In DNA form, the CDR3 reads TGTGCCAGCAGCCAAGCGAGGGATACGCAGTATTTT.

This clone came up once. The chain couples TRBV13 to TRBJ2-7; 8 bases match TRBD2. Germline V CDR1 and CDR2: PRHDT, FYEKMQ (reference sequence). V trimming: 0 bases; J trimming: 3 bases; junction bases outside the gene matches: 13. The CDR3 extends over 18 amino acids. CDR3 region: CASSLGTTAAGGYYEQYF. As DNA, the CDR3 is TGTGCCAGCAGCTTAGGCACCACGGCCGCGGGGGGATACTACGAGCAGTACTTC.

A single count supports this clone. V gene TRBV27 combines with J gene TRBJ1-2, with D perhaps TRBD1 (6 bases). CDR3 length: 14 amino acids. V lost 5 bases and J lost 5, with 15 bases in between. Germline V gene data show CDR1 as MNHEY and CDR2 as SMNVEV (reference sequence). The CDR3 region has the DNA TGTGCCAGCAGTGCCGTACAGGGTCCTTATGGCTACACCTTC. It is translated as CASSAVQGPYGYTF.

This rearrangement joins TRBV7-9 to TRBJ2-1, with 13 positions matching TRBD2. CDR1 and CDR2 (germline): SEHNR, FQNEAQ (reference sequence). V shed 1 base, J shed 6 bases, and the junction held 6 bases outside the gene matches. The CDR3 is made up of 17 amino acids. The CDR3 reads CASSLGRGLAGSNEQFF. CDR3 nucleotides: TGTGCCAGCAGCTTAGGCAGGGGACTAGCGGGGAGCAATGAGCAGTTCTTC.

V usage is TRBV4-1 and J usage is TRBJ1-1, with 9 bases identical to TRBD1. This CDR3 has 14 amino acids. Trimming cost V 1 base and J 5 bases; bases outside gene matches: 2. Germline V gene data show CDR1 as MGHRA and CDR2 as YSYEKL. CDR3 residues: CASSQVGTGTEAFF. As DNA, the CDR3 is TGCGCCAGCAGCCAAGTCGGGACAGGGACTGAAGCTTTCTTT.

J is TRBJ1-2 and V is TRBV24-1; 8 nucleotides agree with TRBD1. Losses at the gene ends were 3 bases for V and 8 bases for J; bases not matched to a gene: 10. Germline V gives CDR1 KGHDR, CDR2 SFDVKD. This CDR3 region has 15 residues. The CDR3 sequence is CATSDHLRGLIGYTF. As DNA, the CDR3 is TGTGCCACCAGTGATCATCTCAGGGGGCTAATCGGCTACACCTTC.

This clone was recorded many times. The rearrangement joins TRBV12-2 to TRBJ2-7; the D call in the table, TRBD2, was not verified against the DNA. TRBV12-2 has pseudogene status. The CDR3 has 15 amino acids. The CDR3 loop reads CASRLGASASYEQYF. The CDR3 DNA reads TGTGCAAGTCGCTTAGGGGCTAGCGCGTCCTACGAGCAGTACTTC.

The CDR3 nucleotides are TGTGCCAGCAGGGAGGACAGGCTTTATCAGCCCCAGCATTTT. Residues: CASREDRLYQPQHF. J is TRBJ1-5 and V is TRBV2, with 7 bases matching TRBD1. J was trimmed by 5 bases and V by 6 bases; bases with no gene match: 7. The length of the CDR3 is 14 residues. The germline CDR1 and CDR2 sequences are SNHLY and FYNNEI.

This chain connects TRBV19 to TRBJ2-5; TRBD1 is a possible D gene (6 bases). The CDR3 loop spans 15 amino acids. In germline, CDR1 is LNHDA, CDR2 SQIVND (reference sequence). Trimming shortened V by 6 bases and J by 5 bases, and 19 bases separated the two germline ends. The CDR3 is CASSTGGRGGETQYF. The CDR3 nucleotides read TGTGCCAGTAGCACCGGTGGCAGGGGCGGGGAGACCCAGTACTTC.

The CDR3 DNA reads as TGTGCCAGCAGCCAAGTTCGGACTAGCGGGGGGGAAGGGGAGACCCAGTACTTC. It yields the protein CASSQVRTSGGEGETQYF. The chain joins TRBV3-1 (or the pseudogene TRBV3-2) to TRBJ2-5; 15 positions match TRBD2. This CDR3 spans 18 amino acids. The ends lost 1 base at V and 5 bases at J; junction bases unmatched: 8. The germline V gene encodes CDR1 LGHDT and CDR2 YNNKEL (reference sequence).

On this clone itself: Other DNA sequences in this sample translate to the same CDR3. The chain couples TRBV29-1 to TRBJ2-7; 11 bases fit TRBD1. With 7 bases clipped from V and 6 bases from J, the junction kept 5 bases outside the gene matches. This CDR3 contains 12 residues. Germline lookup yields CDR1 SQVTM and CDR2 ANQGSEA. The CDR3 nucleotides are TGCAGCGCCCGGGGACAGGGGGGCGAGCAGTACTTC. Its protein is CSARGQGGEQYF.

The chain employs TRBV5-6 and TRBJ2-5, with D maybe TRBD2 (7 bases). CDR1 and CDR2 from the germline V gene are SGHDT and YYEEEE. Between the trimmed V and J ends, which lost 6 bases and 5 bases, there was a span of 17 bases. CDR3 length: 14 amino acids. CDR3: CASTNWGGAETQYF. DNA of the CDR3: TGTGCCAGCACGAACTGGGGGGGGGCCGAGACCCAGTACTTC.

The J gene is TRBJ1-1, the V gene TRBV27; D is ambiguous. This CDR3 spans 13 amino acids. The V gene's germline CDR1 is MNHEY and CDR2 SMNVEV (reference sequence). Trimming took 4 bases from V and 8 from J, leaving 14 bases between them. The CDR3 DNA reads as TGTGCCAGCAGTTCTGGGTCCTTCGGGGAAGCTTTCTTT. Residues: CASSSGSFGEAFF.

The chain employs TRBV19 and TRBJ1-5, with D unclear. V lost 7 bases and J lost 5, with 9 bases in between. This CDR3 has 12 amino acids. Per the germline V gene, CDR1 is LNHDA and CDR2 is SQIVND (reference sequence). The CDR3 loop is CASNGGYQPQHF. Here the CDR3 DNA reads TGTGCCAGTAACGGCGGCTATCAGCCCCAGCATTTT.

This chain uses TRBV10-3 with TRBJ2-7; D remains ambiguous. V dropped 3 bases and J dropped 4 bases, with 4 bases sitting between them. The germline CDR1 and CDR2 sequences are ENHRY and SYGVKD. This CDR3 is built from 11 residues. The CDR3 nucleotides are TGTGCCATCAGTGACGTGTACGAGCAGTACTTC. Translated, it gives CAISDVYEQYF.

This clone was counted a few times. The rearrangement joins TRBV19 to TRBJ1-5; 8 bases match TRBD1. With 3 bases clipped from V and 5 bases from J, the junction kept 6 bases outside the gene matches. The length of the CDR3 is 15 residues. CDR1 and CDR2 (germline): LNHDA, SQIVND (reference sequence). The CDR3 nucleotides are TGTGCCAGTAGTATTTGGACAGGGAATGATCAGCCCCAGCATTTT. This encodes CASSIWTGNDQPQHF.

The chain combines TRBV27 with TRBJ1-2; 9 bases fit TRBD1. The trim removed 6 bases at V and 4 bases at J, leaving 6 bases unmatched. This CDR3 is built from 14 residues. Germline values: CDR1 MNHEY, CDR2 SMNVEV (reference sequence). In DNA form, the CDR3 reads TGTGCCAGCAGCCCACAGGGGGCGCGCTATGGCTACACCTTC. Residues: CASSPQGARYGYTF.

This clone was seen just once. This chain connects TRBV27 to TRBJ1-5; D is undetermined. V lost 6 bases and J lost 0, with 12 bases in between. The CDR3 is 15 residues long. CDR1 and CDR2 from the germline V gene are MNHEY and SMNVEV (reference sequence). CDR3 sequence (DNA): TGTGCCAGCAGAGCCACGTCTTATAGCAATCAGCCCCAGCATTTT. It encodes CASRATSYSNQPQHF.

The V gene is TRBV30, the J gene TRBJ2-7, with 11 bases that match TRBD1. Germline V gene data show CDR1 as GTSNPN and CDR2 as SVGIG (reference sequence). The CDR3 is 15 amino acids. The V and J ends lost 0 bases and 3 bases, in that order; junction bases with no gene match: 4. This CDR3 reads CAWSVPGTGGYEQYF. The CDR3 DNA reads TGTGCCTGGAGTGTACCAGGGACAGGGGGCTACGAGCAGTACTTC.

The chain carries TRBV5-4 and TRBJ1-6; possibly TRBD1 for D (5 bases). The CDR3 runs 16 residues. V was clipped by 4 bases and J by 5 bases, with 16 bases between them. Germline CDR1 is SGHNT and CDR2 is YYREEE (reference sequence). For the CDR3, the DNA is TGTGCCAGCAGCGTGGAGGGGCGCTTAAATAATTCACCCCTCCACTTT. It specifies CASSVEGRLNNSPLHF.

Here the CDR3 reads CASRWAASAKNIQYF. CDR3 in DNA: TGCGCCAGCAGGTGGGCCGCCTCGGCCAAAAACATTCAGTACTTC. The chain recombines TRBV10-2 with TRBJ2-4; no firm D call. The germline gives CDR1 WSHSY, CDR2 SAAADI. Trimming pared 6 bases from V and 1 base from J, leaving 13 bases between. The CDR3 has 15 residues.

This chain connects TRBV15 to TRBJ1-2; TRBD1 aligns across 7 bases. The V gene end was trimmed by 5 bases and the J gene end by 2 bases; junction bases not matched to a gene: 8. Germline V gives CDR1 LNHNV, CDR2 YYDKDF (reference sequence). The CDR3 covers 15 residues. CDR3 sequence: CATSSDRAANYGYTF. The CDR3 DNA follows: TGTGCCACCAGCTCTGACAGGGCGGCAAACTATGGCTACACCTTC.

J is TRBJ1-1 and V is TRBV10-3; 7 nucleotides match TRBD1. Trimming at V came to 3 bases and at J to 5 bases, leaving 6 bases not matched to a gene. The length of the CDR3 is 14 residues. From germline, CDR1 is ENHRY and CDR2 SYGVKD. The DNA of the CDR3 is TGTGCCATCAGTGAAGACAGGGCCAATACTGAAGCTTTCTTT. Its translation is CAISEDRANTEAFF.

This clone showed up just a few times. The rearrangement joins TRBV6-1 to TRBJ2-2; TRBD2 agrees at 7 bases. Trimming at V came to 3 bases and at J to 2 bases, leaving 6 bases not matched to a gene. The CDR3 loop spans 16 amino acids. CDR1 MNHNS and CDR2 SASEGT come from the germline V gene. The DNA for the CDR3 is TGTGCCAGCAGTGAGGTCTGGGGGGGAAACACCGGGGAGCTGTTTTTT. Its protein is CASSEVWGGNTGELFF.

This clone was seen only once. This rearrangement joins TRBV7-9 to TRBJ2-2, with 7 bases aligning to TRBD1. After removal of 3 bases from V and 1 base from J, the junction contained 2 bases not matched to a gene. The CDR3 is 15 amino acids. Germline V gene lookup returns CDR1 SEHNR and CDR2 FQNEAQ (reference sequence). The CDR3 loop reads CASSFGDRNTGELFF. CDR3 bases: TGTGCCAGCAGCTTTGGGGACAGGAACACCGGGGAGCTGTTTTTT. The whole variable domain, filled in from reference TRBV7-9 and TRBJ2-2, reads DTGVSQNPRHKITKRGQNVTFRCDPISEHNRLYWYRQTLGQGPEFLTYFQNEAQLEKSRLLSDRFSAERPKGSFSTLEIQRTEQGDSAMYLCASSFGDRNTGELFFGEGSRLTVL.

The chain is built from TRBV3-1 (or the pseudogene TRBV3-2) and TRBJ2-1, with 11 bases identical to TRBD2. Germline lookup yields CDR1 LGHDT and CDR2 YNNKEL (reference sequence). The CDR3 has 17 residues. J gave up 4 bases and V 3 bases, and 8 bases lay outside the gene matches. The CDR3 DNA follows: TGTGCCAGCAGCCAGCGCCTAGCGGGGGGACTATACAATGAGCAGTTCTTC. It is translated as CASSQRLAGGLYNEQFF.

CDR3 region: CASSPPPGQEYGYTF. Written as DNA, the CDR3 is TGTGCCAGCAGCCCCCCCCCGGGACAGGAGTATGGCTACACCTTC. The chain joins TRBV5-6 to TRBJ1-2; 8 bases line up with TRBD1. The V and J ends lost 4 bases and 5 bases, in that order; junction bases with no gene match: 10. There are 15 residues in the CDR3. CDR1 is SGHDT, CDR2 YYEEEE, per germline.